Below, 24 T cell receptor beta chains from the same sample are listed, as sequenced in a study of OX40 agonist ivuxolimab in advanced cancers. Sequencing was performed with immunoSEQ multiplex PCR; in TCRdb, only in-frame clones are kept and a portion is missing. This sample has 74,000 or so clones; roughly 86% occur once, and the top ten carry roughly 1.9%. Source: CD4+ or CD8+ T cells sorted from blood, taken in a trial of the OX40 agonist ivuxolimab. The receptor set was obtained from an adult with an advanced solid tumor such as melanoma, head and neck, liver or kidney cancer.

V gene TRBV28 combines with J gene TRBJ2-3; 12 positions match TRBD2. After removal of 1 base from V and 3 bases from J, the junction contained 2 bases not matched to a gene. Germline V CDR1 and CDR2: MDHEN, SYDVKM. This CDR3 has 16 residues. The CDR3 protein is CASSLLTSGRTDTQYF. In DNA, the CDR3 is TGTGCCAGCAGTTTATTGACTAGCGGGAGAACAGATACGCAGTATTTT.

The J gene is TRBJ1-1, the V gene TRBV28, with 7 positions matching TRBD1. Germline assignment: CDR1 MDHEN and CDR2 SYDVKM. CDR3 size: 13 residues. V shed 6 bases and J 12 bases; nucleotides not matched to a gene: 13. Here the CDR3 DNA reads TGTGCCAGCAGAGATTTCGGGGACAGAAGAACTTTCTTT. Translation gives CASRDFGDRRTFF.

The rearrangement uses TRBV18 and TRBJ2-1; 7 bases fit TRBD2. After removal of 3 bases from V and 7 bases from J, the junction contained 15 bases not matched to a gene. Looked up from germline, CDR1 is KGHSH and CDR2 is LQKENI. The CDR3 extends over 17 amino acids. This CDR3 reads CASSPSVGTTLSNEQFF. The CDR3 coding sequence is TGTGCCAGCTCACCCTCAGTTGGGACTACCTTATCTAATGAGCAGTTCTTC.

This clone has only a few counts. The chain is built from TRBV4-3 and TRBJ2-7, with 8 bases lining up with TRBD2. The CDR3 runs 16 residues. V was clipped by 1 base and J by 2 bases; unmatched bases: 7. Germline CDR1 reads LGHNA; CDR2 reads YSLEER. CDR3: CASSQVLGLATYEQYF. In DNA form, the CDR3 reads TGCGCCAGCAGCCAAGTTCTCGGACTAGCCACCTACGAGCAGTACTTC.

This chain connects TRBV12-5 to TRBJ2-4, with TRBD1 matching over 9 bases. CDR1 and CDR2 from the germline V gene are LGHNT and FRNRAP. This CDR3 contains 18 residues. The J segment lost 0 bases and the V segment lost 0 bases, leaving 6 bases of the junction unmatched. The CDR3 region is CASGLVWDRDIAKNIQYF. CDR3 coding DNA: TGTGCTAGTGGTTTGGTATGGGACAGGGACATAGCCAAAAACATTCAGTACTTC.

This clone turned up a few times. This chain connects TRBV19 to TRBJ2-4, with TRBD1 as a possible D gene (6 bases). CDR3 size: 16 residues. CDR1 is LNHDA and CDR2 is SQIVND in the germline V gene (reference sequence). V lost 4 bases and J lost 0, with 13 bases in between. Here the CDR3 DNA reads TGTGCCAGTAGTAGGGGGCCAAGCTTAGCCAAAAACATTCAGTACTTC. It translates to CASSRGPSLAKNIQYF.

The chain employs TRBV6-5 and TRBJ1-1; D is perhaps TRBD1 (5 bases). Germline loops: CDR1 MNHEY, CDR2 SVGAGI. Trimming cost V 8 bases and J 5 bases, with 15 bases left between them. CDR3 length equals 13 residues. The CDR3 nucleotides are TGTGCCAGCGGGGACTCAGGGATTACTGAAGCTTTCTTT. This encodes CASGDSGITEAFF.

This clone occurred once. The CDR3 region is CASSYMGSTDTQYF. The CDR3 bases are TGTGCCAGCAGTTACATGGGAAGCACAGATACGCAGTATTTT. The chain combines TRBV6-5 with TRBJ2-3; D ambiguous. The length of the CDR3 is 14 residues. V was trimmed by 2 bases and J by 0 bases, leaving 6 bases between them. Germline V lookup: CDR1 MNHEY, CDR2 SVGAGI.

This clone was observed once. This sequence joins TRBV25-1 and TRBJ2-7; 9 bases agree with TRBD1. The CDR3 covers 15 residues. Germline trimming cut 3 bases from V and 6 bases from J; bases unmatched to any gene: 9. Germline values: CDR1 MGHDK, CDR2 SYGVNS. The CDR3 sequence: CASSDPQGAETEQYF. DNA for the CDR3: TGTGCCAGCAGTGACCCACAGGGGGCCGAAACCGAGCAGTACTTC.

The rearrangement uses TRBV25-1 and TRBJ1-4, with a tentative D call TRBD1 (6 bases). Per the germline V gene, CDR1 is MGHDK and CDR2 is SYGVNS. This CDR3 comprises 18 residues. V shed 2 bases and J shed 8 bases, with 24 bases lying between them. The CDR3 nucleotides are TGTGCCAGCAGTGAAGTTAAGGCAGGGGAGAATCGAAGAGAAAAACTGTTTTTT. This gives the protein CASSEVKAGENRREKLFF.

The chain is built from TRBV5-1 and TRBJ1-1; D may be TRBD1 (6 bases). Between the trimmed V and J ends, which lost 4 bases and 8 bases, there was a span of 15 bases. Germline V gene lookup returns CDR1 SGHRS and CDR2 YFSETQ. This CDR3 comprises 13 residues. The CDR3 DNA reads as TGCGCCAGCAGCGAACCAGGGGCGTCGGAAGCTTTCTTT. Its protein product is CASSEPGASEAFF.

J is TRBJ1-5 and V is TRBV19; TRBD1 might be the D (6 bases). There are 14 residues in the CDR3. V lost 2 bases to trimming and J lost 7 bases, with 12 bases between them. Germline CDR1 LNHDA, CDR2 SQIVND (reference sequence). CDR3 amino acids: CASSILDRGQPQHF. In DNA, the CDR3 is TGTGCCAGTAGTATACTGGACAGAGGCCAGCCCCAGCATTTT.

This rearrangement joins TRBV5-4 to TRBJ2-3, with 10 bases matching TRBD2. This CDR3 has 16 amino acids. J was trimmed by 2 bases and V by 3 bases; bases with no gene match: 6. The germline V gene encodes CDR1 SGHNT and CDR2 YYREEE (reference sequence). The CDR3 loop reads CASSSASGRATDTQYF. In nucleotides, the CDR3 is TGTGCCAGCAGCTCCGCCAGCGGGAGGGCCACAGATACGCAGTATTTT.

The V and J genes are TRBV5-1 and TRBJ1-2; D uncertain. Germline CDR1 and CDR2: SGHRS and YFSETQ. The CDR3 has 13 residues. V was pared by 4 bases and J by 4 bases, with 11 bases between. Here the CDR3 reads CASSPGAGYGYTF. In DNA form, the CDR3 reads TGCGCCAGCAGCCCTGGCGCCGGCTATGGCTACACCTTC.

This CDR3 is CASSLDSPSGGSDTQYF. The CDR3 DNA reads as TGTGCCAGCAGCTTAGACAGCCCTAGCGGAGGTTCGGATACGCAGTATTTT. The chain is built from TRBV7-8 and TRBJ2-3, with TRBD2 matching 7 bases. V shed 1 base and J 6 bases; nucleotides not matched to a gene: 13. Looked up from germline, CDR1 is SGHVS and CDR2 is FQNEAQ. The CDR3 is 17 amino acids.

The chain uses TRBV27 and TRBJ2-4; D remains ambiguous. Per germline, CDR1 MNHEY and CDR2 SMNVEV (reference sequence). CDR3 length: 12 residues. Trimming stripped 0 bases from V and 9 bases from J, with 6 bases between. The CDR3 loop is CASSLSNGIQYF. The CDR3 bases are TGTGCCAGCAGTTTATCTAACGGCATTCAGTACTTC.

This clone has just one count. The chain joins TRBV6-4 to TRBJ1-1; 9 bases line up with TRBD1. The CDR3 consists of 16 residues. With V trimmed by 0 bases and J by 1 base, 3 bases remained unmatched. Germline CDR1 MRHNA, CDR2 SNTAGT. The DNA for the CDR3 is TGTGCCAGCAGTGACTCCGGGACAGGGAAGAACACTGAAGCTTTCTTT. This codes for CASSDSGTGKNTEAFF.

The rearrangement uses TRBV10-3 and TRBJ2-3; 7 positions agree with TRBD2. V lost 0 bases, J lost 4 bases, and 1 base stayed unmatched. This CDR3 contains 14 residues. CDR1 is ENHRY, CDR2 SYGVKD, per germline. The CDR3 DNA is TGTGCCATCAGTGAGTCGGCGGGGGCAGATACGCAGTATTTT. It encodes CAISESAGADTQYF.

The CDR3 is CSVQDIRNDEQYF. CDR3 DNA sequence: TGCAGCGTTCAGGACATAAGAAATGACGAGCAGTACTTC. The J gene is TRBJ2-7, the V gene TRBV29-1, with a possible D match to TRBD1 (5 bases). V was shortened by 5 bases and J by 5 bases, with 16 bases between the two germline ends. The CDR3 extends over 13 amino acids. CDR1 and CDR2 from the germline V gene are SQVTM and ANQGSEA.

The chain recombines TRBV10-3 with TRBJ2-5, with a weak D call TRBD2 (5 bases). The V and J ends lost 10 bases and 2 bases respectively, with 11 bases between them. Germline lookup yields CDR1 ENHRY and CDR2 SYGVKD. The CDR3 covers 12 residues. The CDR3 region is CATHEGQETQYF. CDR3 nucleotide sequence: TGTGCCACCCATGAGGGACAAGAGACCCAGTACTTC.

The rearrangement links TRBV6-5 to TRBJ2-7; a possible D gene is TRBD2 (6 bases). Germline V lookup: CDR1 MNHEY, CDR2 SVGAGI. The CDR3 length is 15 residues. V shed 6 bases and J shed 4 bases, with 19 bases lying between them. The CDR3 loop reads CASREAGLDEYEQYF. The CDR3 bases are TGTGCCAGCAGGGAGGCGGGGCTAGACGAATACGAGCAGTACTTC.

The chain uses TRBV10-2 and TRBJ2-1; D unclear. V shed 5 bases and J shed 7 bases, with 6 bases lying between them. In germline, CDR1 is WSHSY, CDR2 SAAADI. CDR3 length equals 11 residues. The CDR3 DNA reads TGCGCCAGCAGTCCAGCGAATGAGCAGTTCTTC. Protein product: CASSPANEQFF.

The chain carries TRBV7-8 and TRBJ2-5, with TRBD2 identical over 10 bases. Trimming took 4 bases from V and 2 from J; bases not matched to a gene: 7. Per germline, CDR1 SGHVS and CDR2 FQNEAQ. The CDR3 loop spans 16 amino acids. CDR3 DNA: TGTGCCAGCAGCTCCATTTTGACTAGCGGGCAAGAGACCCAGTACTTC. This translates into CASSSILTSGQETQYF.

The gene calls are TRBV7-9 and TRBJ2-1, with TRBD2 matching 8 bases. Germline V gene data show CDR1 as SEHNR and CDR2 as FQNEAQ (reference sequence). The trim removed 2 bases at V and 8 bases at J, leaving 8 bases unmatched. The CDR3 is made up of 15 amino acids. CDR3 sequence: CASSLMGTSIDEQFF. CDR3 DNA sequence: TGTGCCAGCAGCTTAATGGGGACTAGTATCGATGAGCAGTTCTTC. Drawing the rest from reference TRBV7-9 and TRBJ2-1, the complete variable domain is DTGVSQNPRHKITKRGQNVTFRCDPISEHNRLYWYRQTLGQGPEFLTYFQNEAQLEKSRLLSDRFSAERPKGSFSTLEIQRTEQGDSAMYLCASSLMGTSIDEQFFGPGTRLTVL.